This entry is about one T cell receptor (beta chain). The CDR3 has 13 amino acids. From germline, CDR1 is SGHTA and CDR2 FQGNSA. Losses at the gene ends were 5 bases for V and 5 bases for J; bases not matched to a gene: 4. The record originates from a study of blood T cell repertoires in COVID-19. Study summary: Collection of acute and convalescent COVID-19 samples took place in the United States, Italy and Spain. PBMCs, B-cell-depleted T cells, or T cells provided the cDNA or gDNA that made up the material.

In the original analysis: Amplification from reference gene primers served as the basis for estimated nucleated cell counts. The table came from immunoSEQ multiplex PCR; TCRdb's copy has only in-frame clones and leaves some out. The DNA was the basis for D and trimming; V, J and clone size are from that table. This sample has about 140,000 clones; approximately 86% occur once, and the top ten carry 1.5%. Specimen: peripheral blood. This TCR came from a woman between 55 and 75 years old with acute or convalescent COVID-19. This rearrangement joins TRBV7-2 to TRBJ2-3; 7 nucleotides line up with TRBD1. CDR3 coding DNA: TGTGCCAGCAGCCGAGGGGGCATAGATACGCAGTATTTT. Translated: CASSRGGIDTQYF. Supplemented by reference TRBV7-2 and TRBJ2-3, the full variable domain reads GAGVSQSPSNKVTEKGKDVELRCDPISGHTALYWYRQSLGQGLEFLIYFQGNSAPDKSGLPSDRFSAERTGGSVSTLTIQRTQQEDSAVYLCASSRGGIDTQYFGPGTRLTVL.